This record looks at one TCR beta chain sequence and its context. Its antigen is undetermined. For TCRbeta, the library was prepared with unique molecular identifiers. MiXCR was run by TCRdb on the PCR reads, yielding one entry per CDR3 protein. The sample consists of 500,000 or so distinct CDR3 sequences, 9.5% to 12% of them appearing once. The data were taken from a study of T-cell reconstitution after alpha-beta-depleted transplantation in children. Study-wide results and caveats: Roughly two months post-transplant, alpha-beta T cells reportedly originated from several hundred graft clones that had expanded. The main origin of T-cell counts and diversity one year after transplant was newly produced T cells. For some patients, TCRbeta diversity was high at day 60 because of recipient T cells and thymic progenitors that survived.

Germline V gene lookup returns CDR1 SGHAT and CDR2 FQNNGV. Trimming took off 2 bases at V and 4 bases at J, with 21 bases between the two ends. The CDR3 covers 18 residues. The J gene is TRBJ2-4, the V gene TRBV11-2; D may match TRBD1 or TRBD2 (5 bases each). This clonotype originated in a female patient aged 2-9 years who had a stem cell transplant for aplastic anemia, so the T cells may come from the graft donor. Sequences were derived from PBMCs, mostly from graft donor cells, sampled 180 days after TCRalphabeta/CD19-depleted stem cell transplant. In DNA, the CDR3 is TGTGCCAGCAGCTTAAGGCCGAGGGGCCAGCCCCAAAAAAACATTCAGTACTTC. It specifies CASSLRPRGQPQKNIQYF.